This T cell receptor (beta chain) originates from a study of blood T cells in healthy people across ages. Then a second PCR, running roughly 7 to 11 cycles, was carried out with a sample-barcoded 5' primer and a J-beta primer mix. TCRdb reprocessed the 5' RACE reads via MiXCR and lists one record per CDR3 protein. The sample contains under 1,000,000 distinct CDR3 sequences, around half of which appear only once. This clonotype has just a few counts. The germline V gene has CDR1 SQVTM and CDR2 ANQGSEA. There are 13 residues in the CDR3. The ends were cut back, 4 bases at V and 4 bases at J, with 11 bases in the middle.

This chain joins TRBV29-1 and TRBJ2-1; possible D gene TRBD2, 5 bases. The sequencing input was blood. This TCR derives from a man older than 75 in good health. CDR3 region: CSVVPRGYNEQFF. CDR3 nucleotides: TGCAGCGTTGTCCCACGGGGATACAATGAGCAGTTCTTC.